A selection of T cell receptor beta chains follows, all from one sample in a study of T cell responses to AZD1222 COVID-19 vaccine. Measured with immunoSEQ multiplex PCR; TCRdb has only the in-frame clones, and not every one. The sample gives about 54,000 clones, around 90% of which show up once; around 13% is in the top ten. The sequenced sample was peripheral blood, obtained 28 days after the second AZD1222 dose. Source of these receptors: an adult who received the AZD1222 COVID-19 vaccine. CDR3s include the opening cysteine and the closing phenylalanine or tryptophan. Fields, in order: J gene, V gene, D gene, clone size, CDR3 DNA, CDR3 protein. The D gene is left open where the match is weak. A row's size may be missing; if present it is once, few, many or a size class.

>TRBJ2-1|TRBV5-5|.|.
TGTGCCAGCAGCTCGGGGACGGGACGCTCCTACAATGAGCAGTTCTTC
CASSSGTGRSYNEQFF
>TRBJ2-1|TRBV11-2|TRBD2|.
TGTGCCAGCAGCCCGGGGACTAGCGGGGTAAATGAGCAGTTCTTC
CASSPGTSGVNEQFF
>TRBJ1-1|TRBV12-3/TRBV12-4|.|.
TGTGCCAGCAGTTTTTTAGGGGGCACTGAAGCTTTCTTT
CASSFLGGTEAFF
>TRBJ2-7|TRBV9|TRBD2|.
TGTGCCAGCAGCGTAGGAGAGGGACTAGCGGGAGACGAGCAGTACTTC
CASSVGEGLAGDEQYF
>TRBJ1-1|TRBV18|.|.
TGTGCCAGCTCACCTAGCCCATTACTGGGGAACACTGAAGCTTTCTTT
CASSPSPLLGNTEAFF
>TRBJ1-2|TRBV5-6|.|.
TGTGCCAGCAGCTTGTGGGGGAACTATGGCTACACCTTC
CASSLWGNYGYTF
>TRBJ2-1|TRBV3-1/TRBV3-2|TRBD2|.
TGTGCCAGCAGCCACCAATCGGGACTAGCGGGAGGGTTTGCGCTCTTC
CASSHQSGLAGGFALF
>TRBJ1-2|TRBV4-2|.|.
TGTGCCAGCAGCCAAGAGGTCGCGGGGGCCTATGGCTACACCTTC
CASSQEVAGAYGYTF
>TRBJ2-2|TRBV9|.|.
TGTGCCAGCAGCGTCCGCGGAGAGGGGACCACCGGGGAGCTGTTTTTT
CASSVRGEGTTGELFF
>TRBJ1-1|TRBV7-2|.|.
TGTGCCAGCAGTTCCCCGGGAGGGGGGGGGACTGAAGCTTTCTTT
CASSSPGGGGTEAFF
>TRBJ1-4|TRBV5-6|.|.
TGTGCCAGCAGCTTGGAGCCGGGGGCATTTGAAAAACTGTTTTTT
CASSLEPGAFEKLFF
>TRBJ1-2|TRBV7-9|TRBD1|.
TGTGCCAGCAGCTTAGGGGACAGGGGGCATGGCTACACCTTC
CASSLGDRGHGYTF
>TRBJ2-7|TRBV7-8|TRBD2|.
TGTGCCAGCAGCTTAATACGGGGGGGCGAGCAGTACTTC
CASSLIRGGEQYF
>TRBJ1-1|TRBV13|TRBD1|.
TGTGCCAGCAGCCCCAACAGGGGGTACACTGAAGCTTTCTTT
CASSPNRGYTEAFF
>TRBJ1-6|TRBV5-6|TRBD1|.
TGTGCCAGCAGCCCCGGGACAGGGATTAATTCACCCCTCCACTTT
CASSPGTGINSPLHF
>TRBJ2-5|TRBV5-1|TRBD2|.
TGCGCCAGCAGCCCCAGGGCAGCGGGGGCGGAGACCCAGTACTTC
CASSPRAAGAETQYF
>TRBJ2-7|TRBV3-1/TRBV3-2|.|.
TGTGCCAGCAGCCCTTTTGTGGGGACCTACGAGCAGTACTTC
CASSPFVGTYEQYF
>TRBJ1-2|TRBV9|.|.
TGTGCCAGCAGCGCCCTGAGGGGCTACACCTTC
CASSALRGYTF
>TRBJ2-3|TRBV20-1|TRBD2|.
TGCAGTGCTAGTCGGGGTAGCGGGGGCCCTCTGACTAGCACAGATACGCAGTATTTT
CSASRGSGGPLTSTDTQYF
>TRBJ2-7|TRBV3-1/TRBV3-2|.|.
TGTGCCAGCAGCCTCCGGGGCCCCGCTTACGAGCAGTACTTC
CASSLRGPAYEQYF
>TRBJ2-4|TRBV5-6|.|.
TGTGCCAGCAGCAGCAGGGGGGCCGAAAACATTCAGTACTTC
CASSSRGAENIQYF
>TRBJ1-6|TRBV11-3|TRBD1|few
TGTGCCAGCAGCGGGGGCGGGACAGGCGGTTCACCCCTCCACTTT
CASSGGGTGGSPLHF
>TRBJ2-2|TRBV19|TRBD2|.
TGTGCCAGTAGTATAGTTAGCGGGAGCCTGAACACCGGGGAGCTGTTTTTT
CASSIVSGSLNTGELFF
>TRBJ2-3|TRBV7-6|TRBD2|.
TGTGCCAGCACCCTCGGACTAGCGGGCCCCACAGATACGCAGTATTTT
CASTLGLAGPTDTQYF
>TRBJ1-1|TRBV7-9|.|.
TGTGCCAGCAGCTTACAAACAGGGCCGAACACTGAAGCTTTCTTT
CASSLQTGPNTEAFF
>TRBJ2-5|TRBV7-7|.|.
TGTGCTAGCAGCTTTTTGGGTTTAAAAGAGACCCAGTACTTC
CASSFLGLKETQYF
>TRBJ1-6|TRBV6-5|.|.
TGTGCCAGCAGTTACGAGGGGAATTCACCCCTCCACTTT
CASSYEGNSPLHF
>TRBJ1-3|TRBV28|.|.
TGTGCCAGCAGTACACAGGGTTATTCTGGAAACACCATATATTTT
CASSTQGYSGNTIYF
>TRBJ1-1|TRBV18|TRBD1|.
TGTGCCAGCTCACCTCGGACAGGGTACAGGGGCACTGAAGCTTTCTTT
CASSPRTGYRGTEAFF
>TRBJ1-4|TRBV5-1|.|.
TGCGCCAGCAGTCTTGTAGACAGTGCAACTAATGAAAAACTGTTTTTT
CASSLVDSATNEKLFF
>TRBJ2-7|TRBV4-2|.|.
TGTGCCAGCAGCCAAGAGGACTGGAACGAGCAGTACTTC
CASSQEDWNEQYF
>TRBJ2-1|TRBV3-1/TRBV3-2|TRBD2|.
TGTGCCAGCAGCCAGCGGGAGTCGGCCAATGAGCAGTTCTTC
CASSQRESANEQFF
>TRBJ1-5|TRBV7-8|.|.
TGTGCCAGCAGCTTAGGGGGGCAGGGAAGAGGTCAGCCCCAGCATTTT
CASSLGGQGRGQPQHF
>TRBJ2-3|TRBV7-2|.|.
TGTGCCAGCAGCTCCGTCCACAGCACAGATACGCAGTATTTT
CASSSVHSTDTQYF
>TRBJ2-7|TRBV5-5|TRBD1|.
TGTGCCAGCAGCTTGGCTTGGGACAGGGGCCTCTACGAGCAGTACTTC
CASSLAWDRGLYEQYF
>TRBJ1-1|TRBV19|.|.
TGTGCCAGTAGCTCGGGGGGCCCCATGAACACTGAAGCTTTCTTT
CASSSGGPMNTEAFF
>TRBJ1-2|TRBV6-5|TRBD1|.
TGTGCCAGCAGTTTAGCCGACAGGGGAGGCGGCTACACCTTC
CASSLADRGGGYTF
>TRBJ2-3|TRBV7-8|.|.
TGTGCCAGCAGCCTAGTGGCCGTTACGCAGTATTTT
CASSLVAVTQYF
>TRBJ2-3|TRBV7-9|TRBD1|few
TGTGCCAGCAGCCCACGGGACAGGGTTTTTACGCAGTATTTT
CASSPRDRVFTQYF
>TRBJ2-1|TRBV3-1/TRBV3-2|.|.
TGTGCCAGCAGCCAAGAAGGGATCGCGTACCCCTACAATGAGCAGTTCTTC
CASSQEGIAYPYNEQFF
>TRBJ2-2|TRBV9|TRBD2|.
TGTGCCAGCAGCGTGGGACTAGCGGGGAACACCGGGGAGCTGTTTTTT
CASSVGLAGNTGELFF
>TRBJ1-2|TRBV7-8|.|.
TGTGCCAGCAGCGTAGCCCGGGGGGGGTACTATGGCTACACCTTC
CASSVARGGYYGYTF
>TRBJ2-1|TRBV6-1|.|few
TGTGCCAGCAGTGAAGTTAGTAGCAATGAGCAGTTCTTC
CASSEVSSNEQFF
>TRBJ2-4|TRBV5-6|.|.
TGTGCCAGCAGCTTGGATGTAGCCAAAAACATTCAGTACTTC
CASSLDVAKNIQYF
>TRBJ2-7|TRBV18|.|.
TGTGCCAGCTCACCACCGTCCGCCAGCTACGAGCAGTACTTC
CASSPPSASYEQYF
>TRBJ1-5|TRBV19|.|.
TGTGCCAGTAGTATCTCTGGCAGAGAGCCCCAGCATTTT
CASSISGREPQHF
>TRBJ1-3|TRBV6-5|.|.
TGTGCCAGCAGTTACCGCCGCGGGAACACCATATATTTT
CASSYRRGNTIYF
>TRBJ1-3|TRBV19|TRBD1|.
TGTGCCAGTAGTAGGACGACAGGGGCGGTTGGAAACACCATATATTTT
CASSRTTGAVGNTIYF
>TRBJ1-2|TRBV15|.|.
TGTGCCACCAGCAGTAAAGGACAGACTAACTATGGCTACACCTTC
CATSSKGQTNYGYTF
>TRBJ1-5|TRBV10-3|.|once
TGTGCCATCAGTGAGTCGGCAGGGGTCAATCAGCCCCAGCATTTT
CAISESAGVNQPQHF
>TRBJ1-1|TRBV12-3/TRBV12-4|.|.
TGTGCCAGCAGACCTTATCGGGCCCTTGAAGCTTTCTTT
CASRPYRALEAFF
>TRBJ2-7|TRBV21-1|.|.
TGTGCCAGCCGTATCCTGACTAGCGCGTCCTACGAGCAGTACTTC
CASRILTSASYEQYF